This T cell receptor (beta chain) was captured in a study of T cell changes during pregnancy in multiple sclerosis. The V segment lost 2 bases and the J segment 4 bases; nucleotides outside the gene matches: 2. Per germline, CDR1 LGHNA and CDR2 YSLEER. The CDR3 totals 14 residues. The count of this clone is one. Using immunoSEQ multiplex PCR, the repertoire was profiled, and TCRdb retains in-frame clones only, with some absent. Among 40,000 or so clones listed, 90% were seen once. The starting material was CD8+ T cells from peripheral blood mononuclear cells, obtained in the first trimester of pregnancy. This clonotype was obtained from a female donor with multiple sclerosis, enrolled in a pregnancy study. The gene calls are TRBV4-3 and TRBJ2-5; TRBD2 matches 9 bases. CDR3 amino acids: CASSQTSGRETQYF. In DNA form, the CDR3 reads TGCGCCAGCAGCCAAACTAGCGGGCGAGAGACCCAGTACTTC.